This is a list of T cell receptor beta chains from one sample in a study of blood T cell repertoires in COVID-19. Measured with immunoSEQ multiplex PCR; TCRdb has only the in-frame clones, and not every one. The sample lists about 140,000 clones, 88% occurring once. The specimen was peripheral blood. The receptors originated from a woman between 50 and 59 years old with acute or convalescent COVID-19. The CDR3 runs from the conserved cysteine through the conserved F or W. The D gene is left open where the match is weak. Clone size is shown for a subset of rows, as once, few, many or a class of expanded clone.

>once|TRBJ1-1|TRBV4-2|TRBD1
TGTGCCAGCAGCCAAGAACAGGGGAGGTCCCCTGAAGCTTTCTTT
CASSQEQGRSPEAFF
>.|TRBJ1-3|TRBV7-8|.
TGTGCCAGCAGCCCAAACAGGGAAGGAAACACCATATATTTT
CASSPNREGNTIYF
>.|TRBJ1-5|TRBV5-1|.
TGCGCCAGCAGCTCCTCAGGGTTGGGCAATCAGCCCCAGCATTTT
CASSSSGLGNQPQHF
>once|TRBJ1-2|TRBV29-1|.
TGCAGCGCTTCGGACACGTACTATGGCTACACCTTC
CSASDTYYGYTF
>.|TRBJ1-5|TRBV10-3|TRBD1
TGTGCCATCAGTGAGGACAGGGGCAATCAGCCCCAGCATTTT
CAISEDRGNQPQHF
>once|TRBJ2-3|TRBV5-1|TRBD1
TGCGCCAGCAGTTCGACAGGGACAGTGGATACGCAGTATTTT
CASSSTGTVDTQYF
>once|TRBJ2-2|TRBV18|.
TGTGCCAGCTCCCCGCGTAGTTATTCGGGATCGAACACCGGGGAGCTGTTTTTT
CASSPRSYSGSNTGELFF
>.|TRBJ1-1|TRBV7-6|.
TGTGCCAGCAGCCCAGGAGGCAACACTGAAGCTTTCTTT
CASSPGGNTEAFF
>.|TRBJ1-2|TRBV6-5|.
TGTGCCAGCAGTACCCCAGGGGCTTCAAGCTATGGCTACACCTTC
CASSTPGASSYGYTF
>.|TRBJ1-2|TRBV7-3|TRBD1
TGTGCCAGCAGCCCGGACAGGAGCTATGGCTACACCTTC
CASSPDRSYGYTF